The clone carrying this TCR beta chain has just a few counts. Its cognate antigen is unknown. The data were taken from a study of T-cell reconstitution after alpha-beta-depleted transplantation in children. Overall study findings and caveats: T-cell counts and diversity at one year post-transplant came mainly from newly produced T cells. The high TCRbeta diversity at day 60 in some patients came from surviving recipient T cells and thymic progenitors. Approximately two months post-transplant, alpha-beta T cells reportedly originated from several hundred expanded graft clones.

For TCRbeta, the library was prepared with unique molecular identifiers. One entry per CDR3 protein results from TCRdb running MiXCR on the PCR reads. Here the sample spans 780,000 or so distinct CDR3 sequences, 15% to 20% being singletons. This receptor was obtained from a male patient younger than 18 who had a stem cell transplant for acute lymphoblastic leukemia, so the T cells may come from the graft donor. The specimen was PBMCs, mostly from graft donor cells, collected 360 days after TCRalphabeta/CD19-depleted stem cell transplant.

CDR3 DNA: TGCAGTGCGCGGGGCCTAGCGGGATTTGGGGAGCAGTTCTTC. This sequence encodes CSARGLAGFGEQFF. V is TRBV20-1 and J is TRBJ2-1; TRBD2 matches at 9 bases. J gave up 10 bases and V 6 bases, and 13 bases lay outside the gene matches. CDR3 length equals 14 residues. Germline loops: CDR1 DFQATT, CDR2 SNEGSKA (reference sequence).